These T cell receptor beta chains were read from a single sample in a study of cytomegalovirus exposure and HLA in healthy donors. The protocol was immunoSEQ multiplex PCR, while the TCRdb copy is restricted to in-frame clones and leaves out a portion. The sample gives approximately 220,000 clones, 70% to 90% of which show up once; 2.9% is in the top ten. The sequencing sample was made of PBMCs. These receptors were taken from a man aged 30-40 years in good health and CMV-seronegative. CDR3s include the opening cysteine and the closing phenylalanine or tryptophan. Each record gives: clone size, V gene, J gene, D gene, CDR3 DNA, CDR3 protein. D genes are given only for firm matches. Clone sizes are given selectively: once, few, many, or a class where the clone is expanded.

few	TRBV7-8	TRBJ2-3	-	TGTGCCAGCAGCTTAGTGAGGGCTAGATCTGACGATACGCAGTATTTT	CASSLVRARSDDTQYF
-	TRBV4-2	TRBJ2-7	TRBD2	TGTGCCAGCAGCCAGAGCGGGGGGCTACTCTACGAGCAGTACTTC	CASSQSGGLLYEQYF
once	TRBV6-6	TRBJ2-5	TRBD1	TGTGCCAGCAGTTACCGACAGGGGAATCAGGAGACCCAGTACTTC	CASSYRQGNQETQYF
once	TRBV28	TRBJ2-1	TRBD2	TGTGCCAGCACAACCACCTGGACTAGCGGGGGGCTTTCCTACAATGAGCAGTTCTTC	CASTTTWTSGGLSYNEQFF
-	TRBV18	TRBJ2-7	TRBD1	TGTGCCAGCTCACCGGGGACAGCCTCCTACGAGCAGTACTTC	CASSPGTASYEQYF
-	TRBV19	TRBJ1-5	-	TGTGCCAGTAGTACCGGACAGATGATCAATCAGCCCCAGCATTTT	CASSTGQMINQPQHF
-	TRBV7-2	TRBJ2-7	TRBD2	TGTGCCAGCAGCTTAGTGGCGGGGGGGGACGAGCAGTACTTC	CASSLVAGGDEQYF
-	TRBV4-1	TRBJ2-1	TRBD2	TGCGCCAGCAGCCGATATAGCGGGGAGGTTGTCAATGAGCAGTTCTTC	CASSRYSGEVVNEQFF
-	TRBV28	TRBJ2-7	-	TGTGCCAGTAGCTTTATCCACGAGCAGTACTTC	CASSFIHEQYF
-	TRBV5-8	TRBJ2-7	-	TGTGCCAGCAGCTTGGGGCCCACCTACGAGCAGTACTTC	CASSLGPTYEQYF
once	TRBV18	TRBJ1-4	TRBD1	TGTGCCAGCTCCCAAGGACAGGGGACTAATGAAAAACTGTTTTTT	CASSQGQGTNEKLFF
-	TRBV28	TRBJ1-1	TRBD1	TGTGCCAGCAGTTTGGGACAGTCTAACACTGAAGCTTTCTTT	CASSLGQSNTEAFF
once	TRBV19	TRBJ2-3	TRBD2	TGTGCCAGTAGTATGCTAGCGGGGGGCTACACAGATACGCAGTATTTT	CASSMLAGGYTDTQYF